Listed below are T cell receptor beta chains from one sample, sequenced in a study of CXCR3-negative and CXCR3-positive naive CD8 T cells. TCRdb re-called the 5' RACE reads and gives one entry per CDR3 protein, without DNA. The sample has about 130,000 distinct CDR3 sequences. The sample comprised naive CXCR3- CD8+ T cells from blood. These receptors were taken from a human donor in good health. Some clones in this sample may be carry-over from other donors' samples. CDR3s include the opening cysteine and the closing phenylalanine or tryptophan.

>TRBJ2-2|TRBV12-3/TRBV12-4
CASSFLGLANTGELFF
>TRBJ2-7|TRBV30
CAWSVRTSRRYEQYF
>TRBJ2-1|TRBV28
CASSLRGGGPNEQFF
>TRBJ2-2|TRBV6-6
CASRQDTGELFF
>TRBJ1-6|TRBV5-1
CASSLDSHNSPLHF
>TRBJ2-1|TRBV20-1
CSARGGKYNEQFF
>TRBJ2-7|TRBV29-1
CSVDGADEQYF
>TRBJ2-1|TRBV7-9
CASSLTSGPNEQFF
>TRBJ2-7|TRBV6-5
CASKLRDRVGEQYF
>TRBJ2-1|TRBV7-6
CASSLLAGGDEQFF
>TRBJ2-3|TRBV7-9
CASSLARADTQYF
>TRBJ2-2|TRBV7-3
CASSDTSSGSNTGELFF
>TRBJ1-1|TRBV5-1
CASSPDRGRTEAFF
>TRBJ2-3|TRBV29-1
CSGILAGGADTQYF
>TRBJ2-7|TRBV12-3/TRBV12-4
CASSLRQGAGEQYF